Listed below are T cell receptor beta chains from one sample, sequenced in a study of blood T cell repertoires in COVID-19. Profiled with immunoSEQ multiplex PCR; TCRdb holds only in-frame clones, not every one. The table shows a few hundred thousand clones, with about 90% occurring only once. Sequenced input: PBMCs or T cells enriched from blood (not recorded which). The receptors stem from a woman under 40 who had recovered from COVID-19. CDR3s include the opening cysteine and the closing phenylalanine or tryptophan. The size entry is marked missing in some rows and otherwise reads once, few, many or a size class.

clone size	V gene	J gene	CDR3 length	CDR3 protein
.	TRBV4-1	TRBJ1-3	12	CASSPTGNTIYF
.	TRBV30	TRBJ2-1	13	CAWSVLVLDEQFF
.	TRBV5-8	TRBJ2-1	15	CASSLDRSSYNEQFF
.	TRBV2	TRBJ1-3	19	CASSEARHPGTVTGNTIYF
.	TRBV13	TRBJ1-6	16	CASSTHGQESSSPLHF
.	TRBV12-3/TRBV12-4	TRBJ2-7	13	CASSLYRGYEQYF
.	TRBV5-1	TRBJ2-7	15	CASTPLAGGPGEQYF
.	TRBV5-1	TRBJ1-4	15	CASRTGQATNEKLFF
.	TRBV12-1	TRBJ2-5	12	CASHSAQETQYF
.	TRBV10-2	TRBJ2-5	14	CASSEAGGRETQYF
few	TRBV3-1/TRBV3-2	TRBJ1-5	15	CASSETGDSNQPQHF
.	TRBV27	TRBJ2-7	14	CASSLSGRGYEQYF
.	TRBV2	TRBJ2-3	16	CAVQRGPFRGTDTQYF
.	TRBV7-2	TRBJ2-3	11	CASSLGGTQYF
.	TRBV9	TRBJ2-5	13	CASNRGPGETQYF
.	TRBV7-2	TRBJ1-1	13	CASSGRGNTEAFF
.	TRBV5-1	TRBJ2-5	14	CASSFGNGLETQYF